This T cell receptor beta chain was captured by sequencing in a study of T cell responses to AZD1222 COVID-19 vaccine. The study, taken as a whole, reports: Just a handful of AZD1222 recipients tested seropositive at baseline. All repertoire sampling was performed exclusively after the peak T cell response. At 160-218 and 743-854, vaccine-associated CD4 TCRs were dominant, and they spanned spike. Donor demographics were predominantly white British with a female majority; clonal diversity may be underestimated.

Sequenced by immunoSEQ multiplex PCR; TCRdb stores in-frame clones only, minus some. Of nearly 110,000 clones detected, about 85% appear once; the ten largest clones hold roughly 4.3%. The germline V gene encodes CDR1 SGDLS and CDR2 YYNGEE. Unmatched junction bases numbered 4, after V lost 1 base and J lost 2 bases. This CDR3 has 15 amino acids. Comments on this clone: The target antigen is unknown.

This TCR was recovered from an adult in good health. The rearrangement uses TRBV9 and TRBJ2-5, with 8 bases lining up with TRBD2. The sequenced sample was peripheral blood, obtained on day 0 of AZD1222 vaccination. CDR3 DNA: TGTGCCAGCAGCGTAACCGGGAGGGCTCAAGAGACCCAGTACTTC. It translates to CASSVTGRAQETQYF.